This T cell receptor beta chain comes out of a study of T cell repertoires in cytomegalovirus infection. Study-level background: CMV infection and matching HLA type were both indicated by public TCR beta signatures.

The germline gives CDR1 SEHNR, CDR2 FQNEAQ (reference sequence). V was cut by 5 bases and J by 7 bases, with 8 bases left in between. The CDR3 runs to 12 residues. From the reads, TCRdb called clonotypes with MiXCR, one entry per CDR3 protein. The sample includes 110,000 or so distinct CDR3 sequences, around 30% of them seen just once. Remarks on this clonotype: The target antigen is unknown.

The clonotype was recovered from a human donor in good health (CMV status not recorded). Some clones in this sample may be carry-over from other donors' samples. The sequences come from CD8+ T cells from cultured PBMCs, collected from culture after CMV antigen stimulation. This chain links TRBV7-9 with TRBJ2-2; tentatively, D is TRBD1 (5 bases). CDR3 sequence: CASSTDSGELFF. The CDR3, as DNA: TGTGCCAGCAGCACCGACAGCGGGGAGCTGTTTTTT.